This T cell receptor (beta chain) stems from a study of control samples from healthy donors and cancer patients. J gave up 2 bases and V 0 bases, and 8 bases lay outside the gene matches. The CDR3 length is 18 residues. Per the germline V gene, CDR1 is ENHRY and CDR2 is SYGVKD. The method was immunoSEQ multiplex PCR; TCRdb's version includes in-frame clones alone and lacks a portion of them. This table holds more than 50,000 clones, 90% found once. Sequenced input: PBMCs. This TCR was recovered from a woman in her forties or fifties with colorectal cancer. The chain uses TRBV10-3 and TRBJ2-3; 10 bases agree with TRBD1. This CDR3 is CAISESTGGSRSTDTQYF. In DNA, the CDR3 is TGTGCCATCAGTGAGTCGACAGGGGGCTCCCGATCCACAGATACGCAGTATTTT.